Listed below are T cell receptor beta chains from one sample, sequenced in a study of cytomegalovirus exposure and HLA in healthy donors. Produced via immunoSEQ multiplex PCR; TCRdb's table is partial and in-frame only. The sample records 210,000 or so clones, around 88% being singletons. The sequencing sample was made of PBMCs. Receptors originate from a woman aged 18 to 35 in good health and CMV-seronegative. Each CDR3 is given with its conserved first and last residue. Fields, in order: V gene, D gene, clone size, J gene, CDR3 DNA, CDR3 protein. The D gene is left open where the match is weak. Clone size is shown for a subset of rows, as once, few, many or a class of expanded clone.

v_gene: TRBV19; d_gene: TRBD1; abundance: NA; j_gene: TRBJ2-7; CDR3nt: TGTGCCAGTAGGGGACAGCCACCTTTTTACGAGCAGTACTTC; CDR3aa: CASRGQPPFYEQYF
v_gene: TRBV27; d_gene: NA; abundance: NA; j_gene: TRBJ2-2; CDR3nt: TGTGCCAGCAGTTTTTTGAGGGCTCTTCGAAGGGGGAAGAACACCGGGGAGCTGTTTTTT; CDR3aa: CASSFLRALRRGKNTGELFF
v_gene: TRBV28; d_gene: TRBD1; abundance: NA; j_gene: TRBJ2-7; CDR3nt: TGTGCCAGCAGTAAAGTGGGTTGGGACAGGGTAGGCGAGCAGTACTTC; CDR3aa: CASSKVGWDRVGEQYF
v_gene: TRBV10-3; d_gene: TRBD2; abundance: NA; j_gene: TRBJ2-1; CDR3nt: TGTGCCATCCGGACTAGGTGGGGCAATGAGCAGTTCTTC; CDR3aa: CAIRTRWGNEQFF
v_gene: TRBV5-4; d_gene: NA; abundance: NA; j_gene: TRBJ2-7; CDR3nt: TGTGCCAGCAGCTTGTCCCTGGGAGTCTACGAGCAGTACTTC; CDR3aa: CASSLSLGVYEQYF
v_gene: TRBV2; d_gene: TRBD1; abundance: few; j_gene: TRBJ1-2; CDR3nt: TGTGCCAGCAGCAGGGACAGCTCCTATGGCTACACCTTC; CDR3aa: CASSRDSSYGYTF
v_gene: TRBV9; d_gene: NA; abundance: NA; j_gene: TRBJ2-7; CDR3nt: TGTGCCAGCAGCGTAGATGCTAGCGACAAATCCTACGAGCAGTACTTC; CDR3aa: CASSVDASDKSYEQYF
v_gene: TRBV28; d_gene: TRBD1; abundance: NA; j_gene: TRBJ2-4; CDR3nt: TGTGCCAGCAGTTACAGGGGGCGAGGGTTCATTCAGTACTTC; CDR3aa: CASSYRGRGFIQYF
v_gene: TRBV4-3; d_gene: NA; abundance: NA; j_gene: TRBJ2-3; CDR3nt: TGCGCCAGCAGCCAAGATTGGGGCAGGGGCACAGATACGCAGTATTTT; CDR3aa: CASSQDWGRGTDTQYF
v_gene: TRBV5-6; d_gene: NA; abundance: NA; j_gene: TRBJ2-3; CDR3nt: TGTGCCAGCAGCTTAGTAGCAGATACGCAGTATTTT; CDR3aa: CASSLVADTQYF
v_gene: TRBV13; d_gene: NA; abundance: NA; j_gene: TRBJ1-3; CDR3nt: TGTGCCAGCAGCTTAATCGGGGTCCACTCTGGAAACACCATATATTTT; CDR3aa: CASSLIGVHSGNTIYF
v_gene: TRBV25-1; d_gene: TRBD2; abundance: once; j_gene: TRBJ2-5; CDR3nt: TGTGCCAGCAGTGAACTTTCGGCGGGAGGGGGAGAGACCCAGTACTTC; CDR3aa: CASSELSAGGGETQYF
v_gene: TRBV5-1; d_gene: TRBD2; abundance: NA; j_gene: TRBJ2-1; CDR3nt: TGCGCCAGCAGTTCAAGCGGGAGTTCGGGGTACAATGAGCAGTTCTTC; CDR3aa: CASSSSGSSGYNEQFF
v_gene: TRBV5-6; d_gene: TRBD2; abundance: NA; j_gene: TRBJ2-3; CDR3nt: TGTGCCAGCAGCTTGTTTGGACTAGCGGTCACAGATACGCAGTATTTT; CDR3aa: CASSLFGLAVTDTQYF